The 11 T cell receptor beta chains presented below share a single source sample, sequenced in a study of cytomegalovirus exposure and HLA in healthy donors. The PCR contained 60 Vbeta and 13 Jbeta primers. Generated by immunoSEQ multiplex PCR, the TCRdb table keeps only in-frame clones and is missing some. The data contain 140,000 or so clones, approximately 83% of them singletons. The sample taken for sequencing was PBMCs. All receptors derive from a woman aged 40 to 50 in good health and CMV-seronegative.

This chain links TRBV28 with TRBJ1-6; TRBD1 is a possible D gene (6 bases). CDR3 length: 17 amino acids. Germline V gives CDR1 MDHEN, CDR2 SYDVKM. Trimming removed 6 bases at V and 0 bases at J, with 15 bases between. The CDR3 loop reads CASRHITGSSYNSPLHF. The CDR3 DNA follows: TGTGCCAGCAGACACATTACAGGGAGCTCCTATAATTCACCCCTCCACTTT.

This clone appeared a single time. This chain connects TRBV18 to TRBJ2-2, with D possibly being TRBD1 (6 bases). CDR1 KGHSH and CDR2 LQKENI come from the germline V gene. V was trimmed by 3 bases and J by 6 bases, leaving 11 bases between them. The CDR3 is 14 amino acids. As DNA, the CDR3 is TGTGCCAGCTCACCCACGACAGGCCCCGGGGAGCTGTTTTTT. Translating gives CASSPTTGPGELFF.

The genes are TRBV19 and TRBJ2-2; weak D call: TRBD1 (5 bases). The V gene lost 1 base and the J gene lost 4 bases, with 10 bases spanning the gap. The CDR3 sequence is 15 residues long. Germline CDR1 is LNHDA and CDR2 is SQIVND (reference sequence). This CDR3 is CASSIAAGLTGELFF. The CDR3 DNA sequence: TGTGCCAGTAGTATAGCGGCAGGGCTCACCGGGGAGCTGTTTTTT. Full variable domain (missing parts from reference TRBV19 and TRBJ2-2): DGGITQSPKYLFRKEGQNVTLSCEQNLNHDAMYWYRQDPGQGLRLIYYSQIVNDFQKGDIAEGYSVSREKKESFPLTVTSAQKNPTAFYLCASSIAAGLTGELFFGEGSRLTVL.

This clone has more than one count but fewer than ten. The CDR3 protein is CASMRVLYPEAFF. DNA of the CDR3: TGTGCCAGCATGAGGGTCCTTTATCCTGAAGCTTTCTTT. The chain recombines TRBV28 with TRBJ1-1; D is uncertain. Germline V gives CDR1 MDHEN, CDR2 SYDVKM. V was clipped by 7 bases and J by 6 bases, with 15 bases between them. This CDR3 contains 13 residues.

This chain links TRBV6-5 with TRBJ1-2; no clear D. CDR1 is MNHEY and CDR2 is SVGAGI in the germline V gene. This CDR3 is built from 14 residues. The V and J ends lost 0 bases and 3 bases respectively, with 8 bases between them. CDR3 sequence: CASSYSGTDYGYTF. In DNA, the CDR3 is TGTGCCAGCAGTTACTCGGGTACAGACTATGGCTACACCTTC.

This chain connects TRBV6-5 to TRBJ1-1; D is perhaps TRBD1 (5 bases). Trimming removed 0 bases from V and 4 bases from J, with 9 bases in between. Looked up from germline, CDR1 is MNHEY and CDR2 is SVGAGI. This CDR3 is 14 amino acids long. The CDR3 bases are TGTGCCAGCAGTTACTCCCTGGGGGGCACTGAAGCTTTCTTT. Encoded protein: CASSYSLGGTEAFF.

The rearrangement joins TRBV7-8 to TRBJ2-3; 13 bases line up with TRBD2. Germline loops: CDR1 SGHVS, CDR2 FQNEAQ. The CDR3 contains 17 residues. Trimming at V came to 6 bases and at J to 0 bases, leaving 6 bases not matched to a gene. The chain's CDR3 is CASRTSGRFASTDTQYF. DNA of the CDR3: TGTGCCAGCAGGACTAGCGGGAGGTTCGCTAGCACAGATACGCAGTATTTT.

This clone has more than one count but fewer than ten. The chain couples TRBV5-6 to TRBJ2-5; D is possibly TRBD2 (6 bases). Per the germline V gene, CDR1 is SGHDT and CDR2 is YYEEEE. The CDR3 consists of 15 residues. Deletions cut 2 bases from V and 4 bases from J, with 15 bases between. The CDR3 nucleotides are TGTGCCAGCAGCTTTAGGCTATTGGGGGGAGAGACCCAGTACTTC. Translating gives CASSFRLLGGETQYF.

There are a few counts of this clone. The chain is built from TRBV4-1 and TRBJ2-7, with a tentative D call TRBD2 (6 bases). The ends were cut back, 1 base at V and 0 bases at J, with 13 bases in the middle. Germline values: CDR1 MGHRA, CDR2 YSYEKL. This CDR3 has 16 amino acids. The CDR3: CASSQVFRGNSYEQYF. The DNA for the CDR3 is TGCGCCAGCAGCCAAGTTTTTCGCGGGAACTCCTACGAGCAGTACTTC.

The genes are TRBV15 and TRBJ2-1, with TRBD2 identical over 9 bases. Germline-derived CDR1 and CDR2 are LNHNV and YYDKDF (reference sequence). V was clipped by 1 base and J by 5 bases; unmatched bases: 9. The CDR3 totals 17 residues. CDR3: CATSRAGGGLAHNEQFF. The CDR3 nucleotides are TGTGCCACCAGCAGAGCCGGGGGGGGACTAGCTCACAATGAGCAGTTCTTC.

This clone has more than one count but fewer than ten. The J gene is TRBJ2-7, the V gene TRBV5-1; 7 nucleotides agree with TRBD1. Losses at the gene ends were 7 bases for V and 3 bases for J; bases not matched to a gene: 13. Germline CDR1 is SGHRS and CDR2 is YFSETQ. The CDR3 loop spans 15 amino acids. CDR3 nucleotide sequence: TGCGCCAGCTCGCTTTGGTCAGGGGGAAGCTACGAGCAGTACTTC. Its protein is CASSLWSGGSYEQYF. Complete variable domain (other parts from reference TRBV5-1 and TRBJ2-7): KAGVTQTPRYLIKTRGQQVTLSCSPISGHRSVSWYQQTPGQGLQFLFEYFSETQRNKGNFPGRFSGRQFSNSRSEMNVSTLELGDSALYLCASSLWSGGSYEQYFGPGTRLTVT.